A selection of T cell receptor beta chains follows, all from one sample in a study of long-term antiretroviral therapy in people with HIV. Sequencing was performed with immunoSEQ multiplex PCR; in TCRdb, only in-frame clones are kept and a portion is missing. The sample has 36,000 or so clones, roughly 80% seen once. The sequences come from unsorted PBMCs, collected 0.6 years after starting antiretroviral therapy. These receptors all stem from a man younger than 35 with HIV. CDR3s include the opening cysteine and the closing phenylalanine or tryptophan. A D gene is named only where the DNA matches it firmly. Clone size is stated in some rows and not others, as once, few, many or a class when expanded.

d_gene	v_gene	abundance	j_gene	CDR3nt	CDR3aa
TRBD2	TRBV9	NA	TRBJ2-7	TGTGCCAGCAGCGCCGGGACTAGCGGGAGGGACCACGAGCAGTACTTC	CASSAGTSGRDHEQYF
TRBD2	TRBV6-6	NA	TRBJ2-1	TGTGCCAGCTGTCCGACTAGCGGAAACAATGAGCAGTTCTTC	CASCPTSGNNEQFF
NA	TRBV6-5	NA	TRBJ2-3	TGTGCCAGCAGTTACCGAGGGCCAACCACAGATACGCAGTATTTT	CASSYRGPTTDTQYF
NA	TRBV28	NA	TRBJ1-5	TGTGCCAGCAGCAATGGTGGGCTGAATAGCAATCAGCCCCAGCATTTT	CASSNGGLNSNQPQHF
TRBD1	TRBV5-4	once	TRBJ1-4	TGTGCCAGCAGCTTGGTCGGGACAGGGAGTGAAAAACTGTTTTTT	CASSLVGTGSEKLFF
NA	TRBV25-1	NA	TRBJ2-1	TGTGCCAGCAGCGAACCGGGACCGTCATACTACAATGAGCAGTTCTTC	CASSEPGPSYYNEQFF
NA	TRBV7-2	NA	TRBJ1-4	TGTGCCAGCAGCTTACAGGGAGGGAATGAAAAACTGTTTTTT	CASSLQGGNEKLFF
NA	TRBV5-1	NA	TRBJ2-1	TGCGCCAGCAGCGTGGACAGAAACAATGAGCAGTTCTTC	CASSVDRNNEQFF
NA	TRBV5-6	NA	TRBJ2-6	TGTGCCAGCAGCTTGTTGGGCTCTGGGGCCAACGTCCTGACTTTC	CASSLLGSGANVLTF
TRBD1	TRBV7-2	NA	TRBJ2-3	TGTGCCAGCAGCCAGCCACGGACAGGGATAAACTTCCTCACAGATACGCAGTATTTT	CASSQPRTGINFLTDTQYF
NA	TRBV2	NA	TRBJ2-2	TGTGCCAGCGAGGGCCGGGTTACCGGGGAGCTGTTTTTT	CASEGRVTGELFF
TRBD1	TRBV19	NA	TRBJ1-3	TGTGCCAGTAGCTCACGGGGAAACAGGGGCCTTGGAAACACCATATATTTT	CASSSRGNRGLGNTIYF
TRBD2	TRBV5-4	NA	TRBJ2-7	TGTGCCAGCAGCTTCCCCGGGGCGGGAGATCTCTACGAGCAGTACTTC	CASSFPGAGDLYEQYF
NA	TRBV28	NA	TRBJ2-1	TGTGCCAGCAGTTCCCCCACAAGCTCCTACAATGAGCAGTTCTTC	CASSSPTSSYNEQFF
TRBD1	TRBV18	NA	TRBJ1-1	TGTGCCAGCTCACCAGGACAGGGGGCGAACACTGAAGCTTTCTTT	CASSPGQGANTEAFF
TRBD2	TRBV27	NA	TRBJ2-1	TGTGCCAGCAGTTCTAGCGGGAGGGGAAATTACAATGAGCAGTTCTTC	CASSSSGRGNYNEQFF
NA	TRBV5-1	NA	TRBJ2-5	TGCGCCAGCAGCTTGATAGTCAGCAAAGAGACCCAGTACTTC	CASSLIVSKETQYF
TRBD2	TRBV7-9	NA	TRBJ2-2	TGTGCCAGCATCCTACTAGCGGGAGGGACCGGGGAGCTGTTTTTT	CASILLAGGTGELFF
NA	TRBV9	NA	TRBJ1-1	TGTGCCAGCAGCGACAACAGGGCGACTGAAGCTTTCTTT	CASSDNRATEAFF
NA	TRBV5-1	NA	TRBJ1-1	TGCGCCAGCAGCGGGGGCGTAGGGGGGACTGAAGCTTTCTTT	CASSGGVGGTEAFF
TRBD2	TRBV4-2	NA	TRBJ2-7	TGTGCCAGCAGCCAAACTGAGACTAGCGGGAGTTACGAGCAGTACTTC	CASSQTETSGSYEQYF
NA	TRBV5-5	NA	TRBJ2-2	TGTGCCAGCAGCTCGCAGGGTCACACCGGGGAGCTGTTTTTT	CASSSQGHTGELFF
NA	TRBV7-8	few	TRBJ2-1	TGTGCCAGCAGCCGCACGGGAGTTTACAATGAGCAGTTCTTC	CASSRTGVYNEQFF
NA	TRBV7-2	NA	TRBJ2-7	TGTGCCAGCAGCTTATTTTCAGGCACAGATTGGTACGAGCAGTACTTC	CASSLFSGTDWYEQYF
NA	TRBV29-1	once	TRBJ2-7	TGCAGCGTTGTGGGTGCCTACGAGCAGTACTTC	CSVVGAYEQYF
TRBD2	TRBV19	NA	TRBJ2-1	TGTGCCAGTAGTGCCCGGCGGGGGGGACTAGAGAATAATGAGCAGTTCTTC	CASSARRGGLENNEQFF
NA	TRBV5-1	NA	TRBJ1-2	TGCGCCAGCAGACCTATAACAGAGAACTATGGCTACACCTTC	CASRPITENYGYTF
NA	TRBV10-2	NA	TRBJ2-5	TGCGCCAGCAGTGACCGAAGAGACAGGGGAGGGGAGACCCAGTACTTC	CASSDRRDRGGETQYF
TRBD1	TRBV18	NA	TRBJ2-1	TGTGCCAGCTCACGAGCTGGGACAGGGAACTATGAGCAGTTCTTC	CASSRAGTGNYEQFF
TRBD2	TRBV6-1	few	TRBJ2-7	TGTGCCAGCAGTGCAGAAACTAGCGGGGCAAACTACGAGCAGTACTTC	CASSAETSGANYEQYF
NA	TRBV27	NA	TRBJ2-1	TGTGCCAGCAGAAGAGGGGTCCCGGGCAATGAGCAGTTCTTC	CASRRGVPGNEQFF
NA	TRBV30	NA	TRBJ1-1	TGTGCCTGGACAGCCTCCGACACTGAAGCTTTCTTT	CAWTASDTEAFF
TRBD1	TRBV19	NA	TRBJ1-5	TGTGCCAGTAGCCCATCCTCAGGGGGATACAGCAATCAGCCCCAGCATTTT	CASSPSSGGYSNQPQHF
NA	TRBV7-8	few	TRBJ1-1	TGTGCCAGCAGCTTAGGCAGCATCATGAACACTGAAGCTTTCTTT	CASSLGSIMNTEAFF
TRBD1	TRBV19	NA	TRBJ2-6	TGTGCCAGTAGTCCTTTTCGACGGACAGGGGTAGTTGGGGCCAACGTCCTGACTTTC	CASSPFRRTGVVGANVLTF
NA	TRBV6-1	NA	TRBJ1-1	TGTGCCAGCAGTGAGGGGGGTAGGATGACTGAAGCTTTCTTT	CASSEGGRMTEAFF
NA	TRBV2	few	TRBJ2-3	TGTGCCAGCAGTGATGATGAGCGACGCACAGATACGCAGTATTTT	CASSDDERRTDTQYF
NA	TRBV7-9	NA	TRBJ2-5	TGTGCCAGCAGCCGGACGGTTGGGGGAGTGTTGGAGACCCAGTACTTC	CASSRTVGGVLETQYF
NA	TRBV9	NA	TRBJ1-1	TGTGCCAGCAGCGTAGGGGCGATGAACACTGAAGCTTTCTTT	CASSVGAMNTEAFF
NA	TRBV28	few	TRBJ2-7	TGTGCCAGCAGTTTACCTGGGACTTCCTACGAGCAGTACTTC	CASSLPGTSYEQYF
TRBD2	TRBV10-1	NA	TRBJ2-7	TGCGCCAGCAGTATAGGTCCCCTGACTAGCGGGACCTCCTACGAGCAGTACTTC	CASSIGPLTSGTSYEQYF
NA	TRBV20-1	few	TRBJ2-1	TGCAGTGCTAGGGACGGTCATGAGCAGTTCTTC	CSARDGHEQFF